Listed below are T cell receptor beta chains from one sample, sequenced in a study of cytomegalovirus exposure and HLA in healthy donors. Here immunoSEQ multiplex PCR was the method, and the copy in TCRdb shows in-frame clones only, minus some. The table includes 120,000 or so clones, around three quarters detected once. Sequenced: PBMCs. The receptors were gathered from a man younger than 40 in good health and CMV-seropositive. The CDR3 runs from the conserved cysteine through the conserved F or W. A D gene is named only where the DNA matches it firmly.

TRBJ1-1 TRBV29-1 . CSVDGGTTEAFF
TRBJ2-3 TRBV7-9 TRBD1 CASSATGGHTDTQYF
TRBJ2-1 TRBV9 TRBD2 CASSPWAGGQNEQFF
TRBJ1-6 TRBV6-5 TRBD1 CASTPGQGDSPLHF
TRBJ1-2 TRBV7-3 . CASSLTKPRRTPGLYGYTF
TRBJ2-1 TRBV7-9 . CASSSDSLGVYNEQFF
TRBJ2-5 TRBV11-2 TRBD2 CASSLGTSGGAGETQYF
TRBJ1-2 TRBV10-3 . CAISESQDAFYGYTF
TRBJ1-3 TRBV7-2 . CASSLSGSGNTIYF
TRBJ2-3 TRBV5-8 TRBD1 CASSLLGGTGTDTQYF
TRBJ2-5 TRBV20-1 TRBD1 CSATRGETQYF
TRBJ2-5 TRBV27 TRBD1 CASSHRGRETQYF
TRBJ1-2 TRBV19 . CASSISGQINYGYTF
TRBJ2-3 TRBV12-5 TRBD2 CASGFGGGGGTDTQYF
TRBJ2-3 TRBV19 TRBD2 CASSIGVVSGGLTDTQYF
. TRBV7-2 . CASSLGGGAGYEQYF
TRBJ2-7 TRBV10-3 TRBD1 CAISEFGQGAPEQYF
TRBJ1-6 TRBV5-1 TRBD1 CASSSGQGENSPLHF
TRBJ2-2 TRBV6-5 TRBD2 CATGGYGGRELFF
TRBJ1-2 TRBV18 . CASSPAMFRGGDGYTF
TRBJ1-5 TRBV19 TRBD1 CASSLGQFNQPQHF
TRBJ1-2 TRBV21-1 . CASSTRDRLNYGYTF
TRBJ1-2 TRBV11-2 . CASSLNVQGSGYTF
TRBJ1-2 TRBV12-5 . CASGLVRNGYTF
TRBJ1-1 TRBV19 . CASNSFTGENTEAFF
TRBJ2-5 TRBV5-1 . CASSPLQGMGTQYF
TRBJ1-2 TRBV7-3 TRBD1 CASSLQGARGYTF
TRBJ2-7 TRBV6-1 TRBD1 CASSLGQGDYEQYF
TRBJ2-2 TRBV6-4 TRBD2 CASSLLAESGELFF
TRBJ1-1 TRBV7-3 . CASSSTGNTEAFF
TRBJ1-1 TRBV6-1 TRBD1 CASSEFRQGKMNTEAFF
TRBJ1-2 TRBV19 . CASSIGGDGSYGYTF
TRBJ2-3 TRBV2 . CASRERLSTDTQYF
TRBJ2-5 TRBV4-2 . CASSRLAGQETQYF
TRBJ2-1 TRBV6-1 . CASSDRPDEQFF
TRBJ1-2 TRBV30 . CAWSVGRGGYGYTF
TRBJ2-2 TRBV7-9 TRBD2 CASSPAGGGELFF
TRBJ1-2 TRBV25-1 . CASSERGVYGYTF
TRBJ2-3 TRBV29-1 TRBD1 CSVAQGGTDTQYF
TRBJ2-7 TRBV11-1 . CASSLVQAYEQYF
TRBJ2-1 TRBV6-6 TRBD2 CASSYELAGRNEQFF
TRBJ2-1 TRBV30 TRBD2 CAWSTSGNNEQFF
TRBJ2-7 TRBV5-1 . CASSQWGEGEQYF